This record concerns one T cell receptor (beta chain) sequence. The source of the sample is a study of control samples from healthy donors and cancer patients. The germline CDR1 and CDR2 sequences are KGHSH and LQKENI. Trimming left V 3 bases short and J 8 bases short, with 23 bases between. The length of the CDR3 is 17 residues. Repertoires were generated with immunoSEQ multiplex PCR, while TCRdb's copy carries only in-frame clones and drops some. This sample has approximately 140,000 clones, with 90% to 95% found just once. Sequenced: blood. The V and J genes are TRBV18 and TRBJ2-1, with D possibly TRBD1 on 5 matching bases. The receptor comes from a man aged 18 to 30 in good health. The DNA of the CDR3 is TGTGCCAGCTCACCCGCGGACATCTCCATCTCCCCCCATGAGCAGTTCTTC. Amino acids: CASSPADISISPHEQFF.